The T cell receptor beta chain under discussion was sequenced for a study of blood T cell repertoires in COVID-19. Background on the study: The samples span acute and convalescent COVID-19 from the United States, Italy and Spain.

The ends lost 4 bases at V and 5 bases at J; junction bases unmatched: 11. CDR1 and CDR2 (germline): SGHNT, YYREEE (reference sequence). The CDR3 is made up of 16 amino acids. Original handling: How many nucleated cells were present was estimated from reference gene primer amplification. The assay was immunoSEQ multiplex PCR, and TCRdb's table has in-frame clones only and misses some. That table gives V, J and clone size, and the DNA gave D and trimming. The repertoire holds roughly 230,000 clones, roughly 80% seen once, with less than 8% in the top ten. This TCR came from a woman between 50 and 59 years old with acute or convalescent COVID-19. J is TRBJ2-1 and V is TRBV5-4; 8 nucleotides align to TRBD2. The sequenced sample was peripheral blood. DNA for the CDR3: TGTGCCAGCAGCCCCTCTGCGGGAGGCCCCAACAATGAGCAGTTCTTC. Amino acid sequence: CASSPSAGGPNNEQFF.